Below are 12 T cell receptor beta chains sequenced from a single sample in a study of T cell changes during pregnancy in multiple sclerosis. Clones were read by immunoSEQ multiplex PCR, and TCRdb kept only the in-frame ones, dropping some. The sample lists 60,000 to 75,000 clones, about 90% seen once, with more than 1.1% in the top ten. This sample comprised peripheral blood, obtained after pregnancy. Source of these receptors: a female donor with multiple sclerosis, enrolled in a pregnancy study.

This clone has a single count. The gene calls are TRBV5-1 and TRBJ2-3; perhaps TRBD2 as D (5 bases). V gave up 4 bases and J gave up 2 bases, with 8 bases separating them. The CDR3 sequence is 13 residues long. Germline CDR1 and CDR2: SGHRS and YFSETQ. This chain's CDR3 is CASSLRDTDTQYF. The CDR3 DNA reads TGCGCCAGCAGCCTCCGGGACACAGATACGCAGTATTTT.

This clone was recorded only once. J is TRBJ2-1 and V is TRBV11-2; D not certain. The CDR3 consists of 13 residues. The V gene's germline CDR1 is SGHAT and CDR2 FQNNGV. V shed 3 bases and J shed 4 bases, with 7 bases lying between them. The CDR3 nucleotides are TGTGCCAGCAGCTTGGCAGGTTACAATGAGCAGTTCTTC. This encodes CASSLAGYNEQFF. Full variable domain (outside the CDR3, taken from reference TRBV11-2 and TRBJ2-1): EAGVAQSPRYKIIEKRQSVAFWCNPISGHATLYWYQQILGQGPKLLIQFQNNGVVDDSQLPKDRFSAERLKGVDSTLKIQPAKLEDSAVYLCASSLAGYNEQFFGPGTRLTVL.

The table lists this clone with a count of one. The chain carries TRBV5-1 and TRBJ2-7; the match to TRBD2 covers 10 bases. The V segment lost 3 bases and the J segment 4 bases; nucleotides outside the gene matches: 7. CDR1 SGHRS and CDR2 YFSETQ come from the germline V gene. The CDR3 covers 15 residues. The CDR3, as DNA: TGCGCCAGCAGCTCCCTGGGTAGCGGGGGGTACGAGCAGTACTTC. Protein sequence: CASSSLGSGGYEQYF.

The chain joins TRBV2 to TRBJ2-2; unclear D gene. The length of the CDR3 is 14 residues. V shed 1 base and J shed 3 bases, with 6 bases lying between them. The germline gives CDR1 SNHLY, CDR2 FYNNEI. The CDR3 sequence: CASSEDPDTGELFF. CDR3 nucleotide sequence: TGTGCCAGCAGTGAAGATCCGGACACCGGGGAGCTGTTTTTT.

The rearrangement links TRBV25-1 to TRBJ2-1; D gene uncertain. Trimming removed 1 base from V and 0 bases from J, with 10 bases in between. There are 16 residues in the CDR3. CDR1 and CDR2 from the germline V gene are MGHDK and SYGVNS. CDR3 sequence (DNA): TGTGCCAGCAGTGAATTTGGCACCAGCTCCTACAATGAGCAGTTCTTC. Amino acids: CASSEFGTSSYNEQFF.

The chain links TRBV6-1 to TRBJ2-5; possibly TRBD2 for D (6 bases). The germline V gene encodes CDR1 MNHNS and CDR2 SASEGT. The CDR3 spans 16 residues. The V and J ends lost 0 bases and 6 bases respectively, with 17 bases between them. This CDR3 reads CASSEAWSGGKQTQYF. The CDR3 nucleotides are TGTGCCAGCAGTGAAGCTTGGAGCGGCGGGAAGCAGACCCAGTACTTC.

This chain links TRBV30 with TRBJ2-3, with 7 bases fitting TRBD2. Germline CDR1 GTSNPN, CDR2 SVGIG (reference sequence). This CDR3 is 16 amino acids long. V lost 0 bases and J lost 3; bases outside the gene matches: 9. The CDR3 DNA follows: TGTGCCTGGAGTGTACGTGGCGGGAGTTGGACAGATACGCAGTATTTT. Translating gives CAWSVRGGSWTDTQYF. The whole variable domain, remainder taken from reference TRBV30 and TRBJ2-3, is SQTIHQWPATLVQPVGSPLSLECTVEGTSNPNLYWYRQAAGRGLQLLFYSVGIGQISSEVPQNLSASRPQDRQFILSSKKLLLSDSGFYLCAWSVRGGSWTDTQYFGPGTRLTVL.

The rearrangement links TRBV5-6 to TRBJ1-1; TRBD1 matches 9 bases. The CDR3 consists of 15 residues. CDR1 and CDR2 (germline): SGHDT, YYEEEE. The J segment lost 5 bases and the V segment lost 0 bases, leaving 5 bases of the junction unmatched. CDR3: CASSLDYRGPTEAFF. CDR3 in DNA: TGTGCCAGCAGCTTGGATTACAGGGGGCCTACTGAAGCTTTCTTT. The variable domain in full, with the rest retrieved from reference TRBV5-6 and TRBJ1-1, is DAGVTQSPTHLIKTRGQQVTLRCSPKSGHDTVSWYQQALGQGPQFIFQYYEEEERQRGNFPDRFSGHQFPNYSSELNVNALLLGDSALYLCASSLDYRGPTEAFFGQGTRLTVV.

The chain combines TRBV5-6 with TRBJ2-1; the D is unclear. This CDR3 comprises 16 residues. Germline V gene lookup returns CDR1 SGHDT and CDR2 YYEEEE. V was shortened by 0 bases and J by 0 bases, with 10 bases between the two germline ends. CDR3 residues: CASSLEQTSSYNEQFF. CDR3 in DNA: TGTGCCAGCAGCTTGGAACAGACAAGCTCCTACAATGAGCAGTTCTTC. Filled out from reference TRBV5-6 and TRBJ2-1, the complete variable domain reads DAGVTQSPTHLIKTRGQQVTLRCSPKSGHDTVSWYQQALGQGPQFIFQYYEEEERQRGNFPDRFSGHQFPNYSSELNVNALLLGDSALYLCASSLEQTSSYNEQFFGPGTRLTVL.

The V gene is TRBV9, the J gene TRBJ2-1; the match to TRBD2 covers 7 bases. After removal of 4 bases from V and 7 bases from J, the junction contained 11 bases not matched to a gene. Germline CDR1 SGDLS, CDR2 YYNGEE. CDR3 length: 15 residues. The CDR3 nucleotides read TGTGCCAGCAGCAAAGGACTAGGGGTTTTTAATGAGCAGTTCTTC. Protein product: CASSKGLGVFNEQFF.

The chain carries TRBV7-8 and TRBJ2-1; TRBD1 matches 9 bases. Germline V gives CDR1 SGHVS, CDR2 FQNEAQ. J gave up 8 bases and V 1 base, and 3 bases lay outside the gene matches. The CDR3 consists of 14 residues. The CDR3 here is CASSLGDRADEQFF. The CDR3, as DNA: TGTGCCAGCAGCTTAGGGGACAGGGCGGATGAGCAGTTCTTC.

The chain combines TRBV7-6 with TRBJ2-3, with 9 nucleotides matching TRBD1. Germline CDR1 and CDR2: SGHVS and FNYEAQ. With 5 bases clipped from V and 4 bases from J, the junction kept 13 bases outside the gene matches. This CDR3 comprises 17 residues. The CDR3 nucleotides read TGTGCCAGCAGCCCTACCCCTCCGAGACAGGGGGCAGATACGCAGTATTTT. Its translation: CASSPTPPRQGADTQYF.